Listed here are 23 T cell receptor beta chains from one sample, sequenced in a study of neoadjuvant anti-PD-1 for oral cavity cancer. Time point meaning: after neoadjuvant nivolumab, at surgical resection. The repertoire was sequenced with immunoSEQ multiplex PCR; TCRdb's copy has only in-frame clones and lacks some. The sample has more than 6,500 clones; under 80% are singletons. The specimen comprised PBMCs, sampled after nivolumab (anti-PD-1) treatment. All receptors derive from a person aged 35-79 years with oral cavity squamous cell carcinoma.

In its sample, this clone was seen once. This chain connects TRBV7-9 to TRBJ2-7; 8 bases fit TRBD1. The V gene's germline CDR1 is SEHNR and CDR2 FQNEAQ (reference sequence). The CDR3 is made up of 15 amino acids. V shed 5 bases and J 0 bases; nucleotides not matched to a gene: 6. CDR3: CASSQGTGFSYEQYF. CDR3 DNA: TGTGCCAGCAGCCAGGGGACAGGTTTCTCCTACGAGCAGTACTTC.

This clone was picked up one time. CDR3 sequence reads: CASSRQGSSYEQYF. The DNA for the CDR3 is TGTGCCAGCAGCCGACAGGGGTCCTCCTACGAGCAGTACTTC. V is TRBV6-5 and J is TRBJ2-7; 8 nucleotides align to TRBD1. Germline CDR1 reads MNHEY; CDR2 reads SVGAGI. J lost 0 bases, V lost 6 bases, and 4 bases had no gene match. CDR3 size: 14 residues.

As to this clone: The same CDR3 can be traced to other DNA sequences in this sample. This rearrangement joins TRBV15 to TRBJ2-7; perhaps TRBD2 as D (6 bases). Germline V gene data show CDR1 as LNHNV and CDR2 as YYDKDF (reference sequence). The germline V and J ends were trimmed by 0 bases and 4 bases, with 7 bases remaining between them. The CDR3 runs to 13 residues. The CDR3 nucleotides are TGTGCCACCAGCAGAGATCGGGGGTACGAGCAGTACTTC. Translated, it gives CATSRDRGYEQYF.

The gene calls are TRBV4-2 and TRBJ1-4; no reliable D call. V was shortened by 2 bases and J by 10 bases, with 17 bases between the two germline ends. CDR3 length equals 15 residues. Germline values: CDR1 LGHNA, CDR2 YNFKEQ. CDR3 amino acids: CASSQTGPREGKLFF. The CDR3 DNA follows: TGTGCCAGCAGCCAAACCGGGCCTCGTGAAGGAAAACTGTTTTTT.

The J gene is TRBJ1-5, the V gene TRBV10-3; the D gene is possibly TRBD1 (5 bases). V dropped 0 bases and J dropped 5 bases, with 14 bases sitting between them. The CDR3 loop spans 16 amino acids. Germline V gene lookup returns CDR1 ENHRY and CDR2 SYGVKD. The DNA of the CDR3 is TGTGCCATCAGTGAGTCGTCAGCCAGAGGGGATCAGCCCCAGCATTTT. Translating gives CAISESSARGDQPQHF.

The CDR3 coding sequence is TGTGCCAGCAGCGTAGGGACTAGCGGGCACCGCACAGATACGCAGTATTTT. The encoded protein is CASSVGTSGHRTDTQYF. This chain links TRBV9 with TRBJ2-3; 11 bases line up with TRBD2. The germline V gene has CDR1 SGDLS and CDR2 YYNGEE. This CDR3 is built from 17 residues. The trim removed 0 bases at V and 1 base at J, leaving 4 bases unmatched.

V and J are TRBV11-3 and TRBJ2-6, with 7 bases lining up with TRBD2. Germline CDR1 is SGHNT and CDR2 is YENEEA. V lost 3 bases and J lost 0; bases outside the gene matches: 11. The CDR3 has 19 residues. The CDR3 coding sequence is TGTGCCAGCAGCTTCTCGGGGGGAAGGACCTCCTCTGGGGCCAACGTCCTGACTTTC. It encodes CASSFSGGRTSSGANVLTF.

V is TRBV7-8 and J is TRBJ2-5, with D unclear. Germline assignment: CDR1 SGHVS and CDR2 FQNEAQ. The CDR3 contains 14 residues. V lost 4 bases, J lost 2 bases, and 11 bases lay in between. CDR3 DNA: TGTGCCAGCAGCTCTAGTGGGCAGCAAGAGACCCAGTACTTC. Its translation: CASSSSGQQETQYF.

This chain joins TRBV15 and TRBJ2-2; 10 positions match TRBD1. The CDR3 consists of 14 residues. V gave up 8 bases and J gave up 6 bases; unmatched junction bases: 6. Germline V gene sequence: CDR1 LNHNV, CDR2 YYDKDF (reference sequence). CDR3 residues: CATRRDRGAGELFF. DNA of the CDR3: TGTGCCACCCGCCGGGACAGGGGAGCCGGGGAGCTGTTTTTT.

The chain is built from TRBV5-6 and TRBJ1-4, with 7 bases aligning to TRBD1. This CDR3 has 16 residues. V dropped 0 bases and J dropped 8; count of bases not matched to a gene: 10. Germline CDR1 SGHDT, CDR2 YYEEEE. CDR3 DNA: TGTGCCAGCAGCTTGGGGGTCGGGACAGTCAGCGAAAAACTGTTTTTT. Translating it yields CASSLGVGTVSEKLFF.

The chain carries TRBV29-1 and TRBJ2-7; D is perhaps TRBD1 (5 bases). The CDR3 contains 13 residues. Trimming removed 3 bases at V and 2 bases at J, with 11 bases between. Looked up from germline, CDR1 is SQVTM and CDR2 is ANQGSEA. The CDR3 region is CSVERPDTYEQYF. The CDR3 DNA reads TGCAGCGTTGAGAGACCGGACACCTACGAGCAGTACTTC.

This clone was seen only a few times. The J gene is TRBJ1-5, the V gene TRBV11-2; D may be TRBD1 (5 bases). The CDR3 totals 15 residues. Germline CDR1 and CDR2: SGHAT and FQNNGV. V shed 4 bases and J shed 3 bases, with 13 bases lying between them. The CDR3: CASSSTPGINQPQHF. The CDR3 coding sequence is TGTGCCAGCAGCTCGACCCCAGGGATCAATCAGCCCCAGCATTTT. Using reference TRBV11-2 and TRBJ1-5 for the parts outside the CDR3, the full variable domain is EAGVAQSPRYKIIEKRQSVAFWCNPISGHATLYWYQQILGQGPKLLIQFQNNGVVDDSQLPKDRFSAERLKGVDSTLKIQPAKLEDSAVYLCASSSTPGINQPQHFGDGTRLSIL.

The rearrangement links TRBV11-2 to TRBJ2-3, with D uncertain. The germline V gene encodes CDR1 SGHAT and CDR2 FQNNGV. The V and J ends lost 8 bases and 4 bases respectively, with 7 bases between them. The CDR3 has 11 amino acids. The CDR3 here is CASLEADTQYF. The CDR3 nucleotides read TGTGCCAGCCTAGAGGCAGATACGCAGTATTTT.

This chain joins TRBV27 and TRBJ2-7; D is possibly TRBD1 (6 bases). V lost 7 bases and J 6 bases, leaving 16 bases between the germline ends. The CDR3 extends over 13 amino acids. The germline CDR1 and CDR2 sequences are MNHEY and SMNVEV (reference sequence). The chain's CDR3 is CASTGAGRGEQYF. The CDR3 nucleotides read TGTGCCAGCACCGGGGCGGGCAGGGGCGAGCAGTACTTC.

The CDR3 DNA is TGCGCCAGCAGTTCGGACAGACTTGAGCAGTTCTTC. Encoded protein: CASSSDRLEQFF. The rearrangement uses TRBV5-1 and TRBJ2-1, with a tentative D call TRBD1 (6 bases). The germline CDR1 and CDR2 sequences are SGHRS and YFSETQ. This CDR3 is 12 amino acids long. V was pared by 5 bases and J by 9 bases, with 12 bases between.

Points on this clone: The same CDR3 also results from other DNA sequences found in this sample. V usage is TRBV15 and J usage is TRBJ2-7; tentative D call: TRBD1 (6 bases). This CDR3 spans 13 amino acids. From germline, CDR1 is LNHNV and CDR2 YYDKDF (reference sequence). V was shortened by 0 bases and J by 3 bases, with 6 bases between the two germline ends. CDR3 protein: CATSRDRGYEQYF. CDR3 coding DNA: TGTGCCACCAGCAGAGACAGGGGCTACGAGCAGTACTTC.

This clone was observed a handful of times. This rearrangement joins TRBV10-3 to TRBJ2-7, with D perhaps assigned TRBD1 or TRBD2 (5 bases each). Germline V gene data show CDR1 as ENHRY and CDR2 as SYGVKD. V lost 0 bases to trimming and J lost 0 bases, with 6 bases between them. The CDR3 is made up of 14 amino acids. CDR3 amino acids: CAISESRGSYEQYF. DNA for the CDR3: TGTGCCATCAGTGAGTCGAGGGGCTCCTACGAGCAGTACTTC.

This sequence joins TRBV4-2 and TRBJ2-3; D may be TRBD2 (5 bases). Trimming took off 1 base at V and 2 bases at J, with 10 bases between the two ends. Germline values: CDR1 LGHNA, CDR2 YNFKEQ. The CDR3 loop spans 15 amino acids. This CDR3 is CASSQVLRVTDTQYF. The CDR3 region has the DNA TGTGCCAGCAGCCAAGTACTGCGGGTCACAGATACGCAGTATTTT.

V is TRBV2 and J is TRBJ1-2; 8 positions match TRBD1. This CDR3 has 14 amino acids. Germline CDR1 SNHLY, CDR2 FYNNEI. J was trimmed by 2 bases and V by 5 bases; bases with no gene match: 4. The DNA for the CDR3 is TGTGCCAGCAGTTTGGGACAGGTCAACTATGGCTACACCTTC. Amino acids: CASSLGQVNYGYTF.

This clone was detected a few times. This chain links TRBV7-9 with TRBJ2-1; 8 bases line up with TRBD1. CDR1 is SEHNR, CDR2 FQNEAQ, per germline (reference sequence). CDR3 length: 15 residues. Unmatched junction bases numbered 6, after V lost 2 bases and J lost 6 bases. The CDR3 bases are TGTGCCAGCAGCTTACGGGGACAGGCGAGCAATGAGCAGTTCTTC. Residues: CASSLRGQASNEQFF. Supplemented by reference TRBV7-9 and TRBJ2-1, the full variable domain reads DTGVSQNPRHKITKRGQNVTFRCDPISEHNRLYWYRQTLGQGPEFLTYFQNEAQLEKSRLLSDRFSAERPKGSFSTLEIQRTEQGDSAMYLCASSLRGQASNEQFFGPGTRLTVL.

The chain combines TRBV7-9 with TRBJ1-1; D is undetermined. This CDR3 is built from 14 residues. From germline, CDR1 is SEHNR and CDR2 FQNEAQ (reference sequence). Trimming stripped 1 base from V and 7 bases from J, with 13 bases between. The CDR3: CASSLGGVTVEAFF. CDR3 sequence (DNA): TGTGCCAGCAGCTTAGGAGGTGTAACTGTTGAAGCTTTCTTT.

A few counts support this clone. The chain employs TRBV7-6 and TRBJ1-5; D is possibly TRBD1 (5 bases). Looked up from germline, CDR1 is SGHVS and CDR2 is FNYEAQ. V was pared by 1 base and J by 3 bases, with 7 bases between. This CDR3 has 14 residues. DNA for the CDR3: TGTGCCAGCAGCTTAGGCAGGGCCAATCAGCCCCAGCATTTT. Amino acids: CASSLGRANQPQHF.

As DNA, the CDR3 is TGTGCCAGCAGCCGCGAGACAGTTTCTGACTACGAGCAGTACTTC. Protein product: CASSRETVSDYEQYF. The rearrangement links TRBV6-6 to TRBJ2-7; a weak D match, TRBD1 (5 bases). CDR3 size: 15 residues. Per germline, CDR1 MNHNY and CDR2 SVGAGI (reference sequence). The V end was cut by 6 bases, the J end by 3 bases, with 18 bases between.